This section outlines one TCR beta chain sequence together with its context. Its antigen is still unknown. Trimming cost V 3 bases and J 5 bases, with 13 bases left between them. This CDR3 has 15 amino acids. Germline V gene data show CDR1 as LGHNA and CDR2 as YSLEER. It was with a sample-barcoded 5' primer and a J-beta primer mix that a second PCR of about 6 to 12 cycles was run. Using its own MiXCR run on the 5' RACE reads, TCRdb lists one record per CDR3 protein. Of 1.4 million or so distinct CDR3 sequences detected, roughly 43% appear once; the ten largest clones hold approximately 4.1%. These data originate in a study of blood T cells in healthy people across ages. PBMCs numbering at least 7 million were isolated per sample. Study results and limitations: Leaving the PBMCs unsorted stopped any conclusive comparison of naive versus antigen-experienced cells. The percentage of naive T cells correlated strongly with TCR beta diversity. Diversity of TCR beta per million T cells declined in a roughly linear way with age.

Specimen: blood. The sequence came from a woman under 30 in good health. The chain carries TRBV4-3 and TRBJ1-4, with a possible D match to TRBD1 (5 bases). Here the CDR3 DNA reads TGCGCCAGCAGCCATAATCCGGGGGGAAATGAAAAACTGTTTTTT. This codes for CASSHNPGGNEKLFF.